The rows below give T cell receptor beta chains drawn from one sample of a study of blood T cell repertoires in COVID-19. Generated by immunoSEQ multiplex PCR, the TCRdb table keeps only in-frame clones and is missing some. The sample holds 110,000 to 150,000 clones, under 90% seen once. The material sequenced was peripheral blood. The source is a human donor in a cohort sampled during active COVID-19. Each CDR3 is given without its conserved first and last residue. Fields, in order: clone size, V gene, CDR3 protein. Only some rows state a clone size, as once, few, many or a class for expanded clones.

size: .; V: TRBV11-3; CDR3: ASSLASGQNSPLH
size: .; V: TRBV3-1/TRBV3-2; CDR3: ASSRQGARGSYEQY
size: .; V: TRBV18; CDR3: ASSPGTSYEQF
size: .; V: TRBV4-1; CDR3: ASSPAGAGYTDTQY
size: .; V: TRBV21-1; CDR3: ASSPRRGNGGPYTQY
size: .; V: TRBV28; CDR3: ASQRGGYTGELF
size: few; V: TRBV6-1; CDR3: ASVGDTHGNTIY
size: few; V: TRBV2; CDR3: ASSNPTSVNTGELF
size: .; V: TRBV19; CDR3: ASSIQPGQGQPQH
size: .; V: TRBV28; CDR3: ASSLEINRGPNTGELF
size: once; V: TRBV11-3; CDR3: ASSYITGSEAF
size: .; V: TRBV7-2; CDR3: ASSRPSGGATDTQY
size: .; V: TRBV2; CDR3: ASSRTGENEKLF
size: .; V: TRBV7-2; CDR3: ASSLRGGNYGYT
size: .; V: TRBV19; CDR3: ASSKDNYSNQPQH
size: .; V: TRBV4-3; CDR3: ASSQDRRSTEAF
size: .; V: TRBV5-1; CDR3: ASSLDRADNSPLH
size: .; V: TRBV7-6; CDR3: ASSLAGGSTDTQY
size: .; V: TRBV19; CDR3: ASSRDRGRNEQF
size: .; V: TRBV11-2; CDR3: ASSLAGGYNEQF
size: .; V: TRBV7-3; CDR3: ASSLLAGGTGELF
size: .; V: TRBV9; CDR3: ASSPTHQQGLSEKLF
size: .; V: TRBV22-1; CDR3: PGSALPHGGNNQPQH
size: .; V: TRBV27; CDR3: ASSLRDRGSYT
size: .; V: TRBV11-3; CDR3: ASSGALYEQY
size: .; V: TRBV11-2; CDR3: ASSPAGNKGPGYT
size: .; V: TRBV7-2; CDR3: ASSFPTGTGNTGELF
size: .; V: TRBV10-3; CDR3: AISEDFTYNEQF
size: .; V: TRBV7-3; CDR3: ASSLNGRAADEQF
size: .; V: TRBV5-8; CDR3: ASSLVLYNEQF
size: .; V: TRBV10-3; CDR3: AITRDRDDYGYT
size: few; V: TRBV11-3; CDR3: ASSSGFSEAF
size: .; V: TRBV12-3/TRBV12-4; CDR3: ASSLGGGGYT
size: .; V: TRBV2; CDR3: ASSWTSGIDTQY
size: once; V: TRBV3-1/TRBV3-2; CDR3: ASSQMLAGPYEQY
size: .; V: TRBV3-1/TRBV3-2; CDR3: ASSPGTTRSGNTIY
size: .; V: TRBV30; CDR3: AWRAGTTNEKLF
size: .; V: TRBV6-5; CDR3: ASSYSGTGSGNTIY
size: .; V: TRBV6-2/TRBV6-3; CDR3: ASSGGVKTQY
size: .; V: TRBV10-3; CDR3: AITPGTAGNTIY
size: .; V: TRBV5-5; CDR3: ASTNRGQETQY
size: .; V: TRBV7-8; CDR3: ASSLAGTGRGNEKLF
size: .; V: TRBV6-4; CDR3: ASSVLPKAVGQGRTETQY
size: .; V: TRBV28; CDR3: ATTQSGLTEAF
size: .; V: TRBV6-2/TRBV6-3; CDR3: ASSYAGVQTDTQY
size: .; V: TRBV28; CDR3: ASSLLGQGYETQY
size: .; V: TRBV5-5; CDR3: ASSLNPGKETQY
size: .; V: TRBV19; CDR3: ASISSGKSTDTQY
size: .; V: TRBV4-3; CDR3: ASSLRQREYNEQF
size: .; V: TRBV10-3; CDR3: AISAGSYHNEQF